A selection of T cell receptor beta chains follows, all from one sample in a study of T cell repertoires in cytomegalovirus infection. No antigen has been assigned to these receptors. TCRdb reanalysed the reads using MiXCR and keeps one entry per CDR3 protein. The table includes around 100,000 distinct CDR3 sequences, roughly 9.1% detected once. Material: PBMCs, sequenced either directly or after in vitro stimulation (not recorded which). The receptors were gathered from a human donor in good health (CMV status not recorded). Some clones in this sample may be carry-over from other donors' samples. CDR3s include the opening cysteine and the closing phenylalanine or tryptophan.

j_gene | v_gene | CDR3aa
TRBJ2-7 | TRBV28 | CASRNLGQGWEAQYF
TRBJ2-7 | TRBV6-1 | CASSEATSGRTYEQYF
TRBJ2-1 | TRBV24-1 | CATSQGSEQFF
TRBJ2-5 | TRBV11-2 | CASSSLGRTAREETQYF
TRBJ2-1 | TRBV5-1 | CASRQLAGLSNEQFF
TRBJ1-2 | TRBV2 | CASSDRGSGYTF
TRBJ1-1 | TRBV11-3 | CASSLDGQGGTEAFF
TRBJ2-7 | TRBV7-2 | CASSLLIGNRGSSYEQYF
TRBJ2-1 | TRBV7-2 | CASSLMTASVSYNEQFF
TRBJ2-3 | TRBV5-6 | CASSAATDTQYF
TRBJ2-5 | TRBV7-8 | CASSLLDTRRETQYF
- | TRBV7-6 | CVSSSSGLAGKDMQYF
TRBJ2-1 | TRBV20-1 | CSAKKPGTSAINEQFF
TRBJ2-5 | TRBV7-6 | CASSPRTSGRLETQYF
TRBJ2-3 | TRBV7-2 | CASSLAAPTDTQYF
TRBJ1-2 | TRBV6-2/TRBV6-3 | CASSARVGEYGYTF
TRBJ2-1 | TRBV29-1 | CSVAWTSVGEQFF
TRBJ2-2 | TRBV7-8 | CASSFALTGGELFF
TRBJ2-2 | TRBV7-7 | CASSQTGGIHTGELFF
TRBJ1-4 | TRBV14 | CASSDAGVGEKLFF
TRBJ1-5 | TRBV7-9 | CASSSGTGPFAQHF
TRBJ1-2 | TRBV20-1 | CSARDRSGAGGYTF
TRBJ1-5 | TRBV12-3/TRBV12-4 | CASSSINQPQHF
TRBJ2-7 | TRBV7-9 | CAIRQGSSYEQYF
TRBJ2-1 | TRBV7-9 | CASSLEGSGSLNEQFF
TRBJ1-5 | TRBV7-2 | CASSLSGASGSNQPQHF
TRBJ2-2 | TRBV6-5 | CASSSPSRDRTGELFF
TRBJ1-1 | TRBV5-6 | CASSIATEGDTEAFF
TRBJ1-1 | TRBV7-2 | CASSLVGQGAEAFF
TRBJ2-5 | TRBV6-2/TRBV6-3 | CASSYSRRDYQETQYF
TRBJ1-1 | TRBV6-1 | CASSYGDRRAFF
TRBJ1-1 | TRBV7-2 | CASSFTGGLNTEAFF
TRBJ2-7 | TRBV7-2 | CASSVSGTLAYEQYF
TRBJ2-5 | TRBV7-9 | CASSSPRRETQYF
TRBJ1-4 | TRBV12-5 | CASGLVRTTTNEKLFF
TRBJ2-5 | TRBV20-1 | CSAPTSGARETQYF
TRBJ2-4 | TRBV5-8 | CASSIQGARLLAKNIQYF
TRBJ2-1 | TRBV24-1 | CATSDPRGLRDNEQFF
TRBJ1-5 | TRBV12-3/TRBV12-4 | CASSFTGGDQPQHF
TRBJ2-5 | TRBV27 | CASSLLPQGTQETQYF
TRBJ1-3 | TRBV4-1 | CASSHLMRGTGKGGNTIYF
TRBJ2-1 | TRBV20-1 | CSASSPSNTYNEQFF